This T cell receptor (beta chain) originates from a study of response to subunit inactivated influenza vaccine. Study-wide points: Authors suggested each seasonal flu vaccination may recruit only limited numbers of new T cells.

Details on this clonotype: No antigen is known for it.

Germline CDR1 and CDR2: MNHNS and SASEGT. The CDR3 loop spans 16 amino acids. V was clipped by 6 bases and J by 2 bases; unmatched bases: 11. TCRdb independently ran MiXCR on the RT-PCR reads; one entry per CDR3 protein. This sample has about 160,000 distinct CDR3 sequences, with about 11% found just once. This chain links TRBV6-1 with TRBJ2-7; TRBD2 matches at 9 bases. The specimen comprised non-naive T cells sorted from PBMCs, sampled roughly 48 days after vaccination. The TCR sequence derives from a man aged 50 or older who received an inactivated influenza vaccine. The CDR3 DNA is TGTGCCAGCAGCCTATCTTCTAGCGGGACTCCCTACGAGCAGTACTTC. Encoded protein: CASSLSSSGTPYEQYF.